Listed here are 3 T cell receptor beta chains from one sample, sequenced in a study of CD8 T cells in ankylosing spondylitis. Study-wide results and limits: Ankylosing spondylitis blood appeared to be characterized by a TCR beta motif of roughly eight highly homologous variants.

Each CDR3 protein gets one entry after TCRdb re-called the 5' RACE reads with MiXCR. The table records over 700,000 distinct CDR3 sequences, 19% of them present only once. Their target antigens are unknown. Source material: blood, either unsorted or a sorted T cell fraction (not recorded which). Receptors were obtained from a male donor with ankylosing spondylitis.

The chain recombines TRBV20-1 with TRBJ1-2; 7 bases are a match to TRBD1. J gave up 4 bases and V 6 bases, and 8 bases lay outside the gene matches. Per germline, CDR1 DFQATT and CDR2 SNEGSKA (reference sequence). CDR3 size: 13 residues. The CDR3 nucleotides are TGCAGTGCGAGACAGGGTTCGGGCTATGGCTACACCTTC. Translated, it gives CSARQGSGYGYTF.

This clonotype was counted ten times or more. The chain has TRBV7-9 and TRBJ2-3; D gene ambiguous. The germline CDR1 and CDR2 sequences are SEHNR and FQNEAQ (reference sequence). This CDR3 has 13 amino acids. V was clipped by 2 bases and J by 5 bases, with 8 bases between them. DNA of the CDR3: TGTGCCAGCAGCTTATATCCGGGAGATACGCAGTATTTT. It translates to CASSLYPGDTQYF. Combining the CDR3 with reference TRBV7-9 and TRBJ2-3 gives the whole variable domain DTGVSQNPRHKITKRGQNVTFRCDPISEHNRLYWYRQTLGQGPEFLTYFQNEAQLEKSRLLSDRFSAERPKGSFSTLEIQRTEQGDSAMYLCASSLYPGDTQYFGPGTRLTVL.

This chain connects TRBV7-2 to TRBJ2-1, with 9 bases that match TRBD2. CDR1 and CDR2 from the germline V gene are SGHTA and FQGNSA. CDR3 length: 18 amino acids. J lost 5 bases, V lost 1 base, and 12 bases had no gene match. This chain's CDR3 is CASSLVPSGIYIDNEQFF. CDR3 in DNA: TGTGCCAGCAGCTTAGTGCCTAGCGGGATTTACATCGACAATGAGCAGTTCTTC.